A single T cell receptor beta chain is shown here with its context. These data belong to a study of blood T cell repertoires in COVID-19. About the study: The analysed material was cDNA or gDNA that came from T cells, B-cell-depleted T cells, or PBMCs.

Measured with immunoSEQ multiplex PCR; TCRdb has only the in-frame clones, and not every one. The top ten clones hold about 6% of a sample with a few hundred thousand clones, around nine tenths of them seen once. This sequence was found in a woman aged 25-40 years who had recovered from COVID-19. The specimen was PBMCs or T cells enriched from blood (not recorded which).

As DNA, the CDR3 is TGTGCCAGTAGTGATGACAGGGGGCAGTCTGGAAACACCATATATTTT. This encodes CASSDDRGQSGNTIYF. This rearrangement joins TRBV19 to TRBJ1-3; 10 nucleotides agree with TRBD1. After removal of 5 bases from V and 1 base from J, the junction contained 5 bases not matched to a gene. Germline V lookup: CDR1 LNHDA, CDR2 SQIVND (reference sequence). The CDR3 loop spans 16 amino acids.